This is a list of T cell receptor beta chains from one sample in a study of T cell repertoires in cytomegalovirus infection. TCRdb redid the calling of the reads with MiXCR, one entry per CDR3 protein. The sample contains some 680,000 distinct CDR3 sequences, approximately 40% of which appear only once. The sequencing input was PBMCs. These receptors came from a human donor in good health (CMV status not recorded). Some clones in this sample may be carry-over from other donors' samples. CDR3s include the opening cysteine and the closing phenylalanine or tryptophan. D genes are given only for firm matches. Size is stated for part of the rows, as once, few or many counts, or as a class when the clone is expanded.

CDR3aa,CDR3nt,abundance,d_gene,v_gene,j_gene
CASSLRSGQGKNEQFF,TGTGCCAGCAGCTTAAGGTCGGGACAGGGGAAAAATGAGCAGTTCTTC,few,TRBD1,TRBV11-1,TRBJ2-1
CASSPTRLAGLSGANVLTF,TGTGCCAGCAGCCCCACTCGACTAGCGGGCCTCTCTGGGGCCAACGTCCTGACTTTC,few,TRBD2,TRBV7-9,TRBJ2-6
CASSEVRANTEAFF,TGTGCCAGCAGCGAAGTTAGGGCGAACACTGAAGCTTTCTTT,few,NA,TRBV27,TRBJ1-1
CSVVDGYYNEQFF,TGCAGCGTTGTGGACGGATACTACAATGAGCAGTTCTTC,few,NA,TRBV29-1,TRBJ2-1
CASSDWGSGANVLTF,TGTGCCAGCAGTGATTGGGGCTCTGGGGCCAACGTCCTGACTTTC,NA,NA,TRBV2,TRBJ2-6
CASSAPRTSGRALETDTQYF,TGTGCCAGCAGCGCACCCCGGACTAGCGGGAGGGCCCTTGAAACAGATACGCAGTATTTT,few,TRBD2,TRBV7-9,TRBJ2-3
CSSSPTAFGNTIYF,TGTTCCAGCAGCCCTACTGCCTTTGGAAACACCATATATTTT,NA,NA,TRBV7-6,TRBJ1-3
CASSIDIGGVNTEAFF,TGTGCCAGTAGTATAGATATAGGAGGGGTGAACACTGAAGCTTTCTTT,NA,NA,TRBV19,TRBJ1-1
CSARWRTEAFF,TGCAGTGCTAGATGGAGAACTGAAGCTTTCTTT,NA,NA,TRBV20-1,TRBJ1-1
CAISESGDSNEKLFF,TGTGCCATCAGTGAGTCTGGTGACTCCAATGAAAAACTGTTTTTT,NA,NA,TRBV10-3,TRBJ1-4
CARSPSGSAVGGETQYF,TGTGCTAGAAGCCCCAGCGGGAGTGCCGTCGGAGGAGAGACCCAGTACTTC,NA,TRBD2,TRBV7-6,TRBJ2-5
CASSLGVREETQYF,TGTGCCAGCAGCTTAGGAGTAAGGGAAGAGACCCAGTACTTC,many,NA,TRBV7-2,TRBJ2-5
CASSLIGSAGGPRETQYF,TGTGCCAGCAGCTTAATCGGGTCGGCGGGGGGGCCCCGAGAGACCCAGTACTTC,NA,TRBD2,TRBV7-2,TRBJ2-5
CASRGLAIDTGELFF,TGTGCCAGCAGGGGACTAGCGATCGACACCGGGGAGCTGTTTTTT,few,TRBD2,TRBV6-1,TRBJ2-2
CASSQGLAVPLTGELFF,TGTGCCAGCAGTCAGGGACTAGCGGTACCTCTCACCGGGGAGCTGTTTTTT,NA,TRBD2,TRBV28,TRBJ2-2
CATSIPLGRSTDTQYF,TGTGCCACCAGCATCCCCCTGGGGCGGAGCACAGATACGCAGTATTTT,NA,NA,TRBV15,TRBJ2-3
CASSIGTSGMNTGELFF,TGTGCCAGCAGCATCGGGACTAGCGGGATGAACACCGGGGAGCTGTTTTTT,NA,TRBD2,TRBV7-6,TRBJ2-2
CASSPSGLAGNEQYF,TGTGCCAGCAGCCCCTCGGGACTAGCGGGAAACGAGCAGTACTTC,many,TRBD2,TRBV7-2,TRBJ2-7
CASSFYTEAFF,TGTGCCAGCAGTTTTTACACTGAAGCTTTCTTT,many,NA,TRBV28,TRBJ1-1
CAWNLQGWAEAFF,TGTGCCTGGAACCTCCAGGGCTGGGCTGAAGCTTTCTTT,NA,NA,TRBV30,TRBJ1-1
CASSLLTGTARGNEQFF,TGCGCCAGCAGCTTATTAACCGGGACAGCGAGGGGCAATGAGCAGTTCTTC,NA,TRBD1,TRBV5-1,TRBJ2-1
CASSLSGSGDTEAFF,TGCGCCAGCAGCTTGTCGGGGTCCGGGGACACTGAAGCTTTCTTT,few,NA,TRBV5-1,TRBJ1-1
CASTVGLAGRTDTQYF,TGTGCCAGCACCGTGGGGCTAGCGGGCCGCACAGATACGCAGTATTTT,NA,TRBD2,TRBV5-4,TRBJ2-3
CASSPYTDTQYF,TGTGCCAGCAGCCCTTATACAGATACGCAGTATTTT,many,NA,TRBV7-8,TRBJ2-3
CSARAAAYNSPLHF,TGCAGTGCTAGAGCCGCAGCTTATAATTCACCCCTCCACTTT,NA,NA,TRBV20-1,TRBJ1-6
CASSVWAGMNTEAFF,TGTGCCAGCAGTGTCTGGGCAGGGATGAACACTGAAGCTTTCTTT,few,NA,TRBV6-1,TRBJ1-1
CASSYLGAGELFF,TGTGCCAGCAGTTACTTAGGGGCCGGGGAGCTGTTTTTT,NA,NA,TRBV6-5,TRBJ2-2
CASSYHRGIDTEAFF,TGTGCCAGCAGTTACCACAGGGGGATAGACACTGAAGCTTTCTTT,NA,TRBD1,TRBV6-1,TRBJ1-1
CAISESSSGRLITDTQYF,TGTGCCATCAGTGAATCCTCTAGCGGGAGGTTGATAACAGATACGCAGTATTTT,NA,TRBD2,TRBV10-3,TRBJ2-3
CASSGLEYEQYF,TGTGCCAGCAGCGGCCTAGAATACGAGCAGTACTTC,NA,NA,TRBV7-8,TRBJ2-7